The 32 T cell receptor beta chains below come from one sample, sequenced in a study of blood T cell repertoires in COVID-19. Libraries were prepared by immunoSEQ multiplex PCR; TCRdb keeps only in-frame clonotypes and omits some of them. The table lists 200,000 to 250,000 clones, around 82% of them singletons. Source material: PBMCs or T cells enriched from blood (not recorded which). The receptors here all came from a woman in her 40s with acute COVID-19.

A single count supports this clone. This chain connects TRBV12-3 or TRBV12-4 to TRBJ1-5; D unclear. The CDR3 is made up of 13 amino acids. V dropped 2 bases and J dropped 3 bases, with 5 bases sitting between them. The DNA of the CDR3 is TGTGCCAGCAGTTTACAATCCAATCAGCCCCAGCATTTT. Encoded protein: CASSLQSNQPQHF.

The rearrangement joins TRBV28 to TRBJ2-2; 11 nucleotides line up with TRBD2. Per the germline V gene, CDR1 is MDHEN and CDR2 is SYDVKM. The CDR3 is 16 amino acids. V lost 2 bases and J lost 3; bases outside the gene matches: 2. CDR3 sequence: CASSLLAGGYTGELFF. The CDR3 DNA sequence: TGTGCCAGCAGTTTACTAGCGGGGGGCTACACCGGGGAGCTGTTTTTT.

This clone has a single count. V and J are TRBV19 and TRBJ1-5, with TRBD1 as a possible D gene (6 bases). Germline V lookup: CDR1 LNHDA, CDR2 SQIVND (reference sequence). V was pared by 1 base and J by 6 bases, with 16 bases between. The CDR3 is 16 amino acids. CDR3 sequence reads: CASSIGGGRYGQPQHF. CDR3 bases: TGTGCCAGTAGTATAGGGGGGGGCAGGTATGGTCAGCCCCAGCATTTT.

The chain recombines TRBV5-5 with TRBJ2-1, with TRBD2 matching over 8 bases. Per germline, CDR1 SGHKS and CDR2 YYEKEE (reference sequence). CDR3 size: 15 residues. V was pared by 3 bases and J by 4 bases, with 6 bases of the junction left unmatched. CDR3 loop: CASSSSGGTYNEQFF. CDR3 nucleotide sequence: TGTGCCAGCAGCTCCAGCGGGGGTACTTACAATGAGCAGTTCTTC.

The chain joins TRBV27 to TRBJ1-6; 8 nucleotides match TRBD1. The CDR3 length is 14 residues. Germline trimming cut 8 bases from V and 5 bases from J; bases unmatched to any gene: 5. Germline CDR1 is MNHEY and CDR2 is SMNVEV (reference sequence). CDR3 region: CASGSQGDNSPLHF. DNA for the CDR3: TGTGCCAGCGGATCACAGGGGGATAATTCACCCCTCCACTTT.

The chain links TRBV5-1 to TRBJ1-3; D not resolved. This CDR3 spans 13 amino acids. Germline loops: CDR1 SGHRS, CDR2 YFSETQ. Trimming pared 7 bases from V and 3 bases from J, leaving 11 bases between. CDR3 residues: CASAREDGNTIYF. As DNA, the CDR3 is TGCGCCAGCGCTCGAGAAGATGGAAACACCATATATTTT.

This chain links TRBV5-6 with TRBJ1-2; 8 bases match TRBD1. Germline V gene data show CDR1 as SGHDT and CDR2 as YYEEEE. CDR3 length: 14 residues. V lost 4 bases and J lost 4; bases outside the gene matches: 6. CDR3 DNA: TGTGCCAGCAGCCAAGGACAGGGTGGCTATGGCTACACCTTC. Translation: CASSQGQGGYGYTF.

This clone was counted many times. The rearrangement uses TRBV4-2 and TRBJ2-5; 7 nucleotides align to TRBD1. The CDR3 sequence is 14 residues long. V shed 1 base and J 4 bases; nucleotides not matched to a gene: 3. CDR1 and CDR2 from the germline V gene are LGHNA and YNFKEQ. CDR3: CASSQGRTGETQYF. In nucleotides, the CDR3 is TGTGCCAGCAGCCAAGGTAGGACAGGAGAGACCCAGTACTTC.

This clone occurred many times. The CDR3 sequence is CASSQGQGATTEAFF. The CDR3 bases are TGTGCCAGCAGCCAAGGACAGGGCGCCACCACTGAAGCTTTCTTT. The rearrangement joins TRBV14 to TRBJ1-1; TRBD1 matches 7 bases. The length of the CDR3 is 15 residues. Trimming cost V 1 base and J 4 bases; bases outside gene matches: 6. Germline V gene lookup returns CDR1 SGHDN and CDR2 FVKESK. Variable domain in full (rest from reference TRBV14 and TRBJ1-1): EAGVTQFPSHSVIEKGQTVTLRCDPISGHDNLYWYRRVMGKEIKFLLHFVKESKQDESGMPNNRFLAERTGGTYSTLKVQPAELEDSGVYFCASSQGQGATTEAFFGQGTRLTVV.

The V and J genes are TRBV5-1 and TRBJ2-7; TRBD1 is a possible D gene (6 bases). The V and J ends lost 4 bases and 1 base respectively, with 12 bases between them. CDR1 is SGHRS, CDR2 YFSETQ, per germline. The CDR3 is 14 amino acids. CDR3 amino acids: CASSQDRISYEQYF. The CDR3 DNA reads TGCGCCAGCAGCCAAGACAGGATTTCCTACGAGCAGTACTTC.

The gene calls are TRBV5-8 and TRBJ1-4; perhaps TRBD1 as D (6 bases). The V gene's germline CDR1 is SGHTS and CDR2 YDEGEE. The CDR3 is 16 residues long. V was trimmed by 0 bases and J by 8 bases, leaving 17 bases between them. CDR3 protein: CASSLVFGGRREKLFF. The CDR3 region has the DNA TGTGCCAGCAGCTTGGTCTTCGGGGGGCGAAGAGAAAAACTGTTTTTT.

The V and J genes are TRBV7-8 and TRBJ2-2, with TRBD2 matching 8 bases. Germline-derived CDR1 and CDR2 are SGHVS and FQNEAQ. This CDR3 comprises 17 residues. The V segment lost 2 bases and the J segment 4 bases; nucleotides outside the gene matches: 9. The CDR3 bases are TGTGCCAGCAGCTTACGGAGGCTAGCGGGCTTCACCGGGGAGCTGTTTTTT. Translating it yields CASSLRRLAGFTGELFF.

This clone appeared once. The chain carries TRBV24-1 and TRBJ2-7; the match to TRBD2 covers 11 bases. The trim removed 2 bases at V and 4 bases at J, leaving 6 bases unmatched. The CDR3 extends over 16 amino acids. Germline loops: CDR1 KGHDR, CDR2 SFDVKD. For the CDR3, the DNA is TGTGCCACCAGTGATTCAACTAGCGGGAGAGTGTACGAGCAGTACTTC. This sequence encodes CATSDSTSGRVYEQYF.

This clone occurred once. The rearrangement uses TRBV9 and TRBJ2-6, with a possible D match to TRBD2 (6 bases). The CDR3 covers 18 residues. V lost 2 bases and J lost 3, with 18 bases in between. CDR1 is SGDLS and CDR2 is YYNGEE in the germline V gene. In DNA form, the CDR3 reads TGTGCCAGCAGCGTCTCCGGCGCTTGGGGACTTGGGGCCAACGTCCTGACTTTC. This gives the protein CASSVSGAWGLGANVLTF.

The chain is built from TRBV7-8 and TRBJ1-1; a possible D gene is TRBD1 (6 bases). V was trimmed by 5 bases and J by 5 bases, leaving 12 bases between them. The germline V gene encodes CDR1 SGHVS and CDR2 FQNEAQ. There are 13 residues in the CDR3. CDR3 nucleotides: TGTGCCAGCAGCATTTTTCAGGGGACTGAAGCTTTCTTT. It specifies CASSIFQGTEAFF.

J is TRBJ1-6 and V is TRBV10-2; the D is unclear. The CDR3 sequence is 12 residues long. CDR1 is WSHSY, CDR2 SAAADI, per germline. V lost 6 bases to trimming and J lost 4 bases, with 4 bases between them. CDR3 coding DNA: TGCGCCAGCAGACAGTATAATTCACCCCTCCACTTT. Translation gives CASRQYNSPLHF.

The chain recombines TRBV19 with TRBJ1-1, with a tentative D call TRBD1 (5 bases). V lost 3 bases, J lost 3 bases, and 11 bases lay in between. The germline CDR1 and CDR2 sequences are LNHDA and SQIVND (reference sequence). The CDR3 contains 14 residues. CDR3 amino acids: CASSMAGVDTEAFF. CDR3 DNA sequence: TGTGCCAGTAGTATGGCGGGGGTGGACACTGAAGCTTTCTTT.

The V and J genes are TRBV3-1 (or the pseudogene TRBV3-2) and TRBJ2-4; D is perhaps TRBD1 (6 bases). The V gene's germline CDR1 is LGHDT and CDR2 YNNKEL (reference sequence). Trimming shortened V by 4 bases and J by 13 bases, and 14 bases separated the two germline ends. The CDR3 is made up of 12 amino acids. CDR3 bases: TGTGCCAGCAGCCTGGAACAGGGCTTGCAGTACTTC. Translation: CASSLEQGLQYF.

The chain combines TRBV5-1 with TRBJ2-1; 11 nucleotides match TRBD2. Trimming at V came to 1 base and at J to 4 bases, leaving 4 bases not matched to a gene. The CDR3 length is 16 residues. Germline V lookup: CDR1 SGHRS, CDR2 YFSETQ. The CDR3 loop is CASSLLAGGNYNEQFF. In nucleotides, the CDR3 is TGCGCCAGCAGCTTGTTAGCGGGGGGGAATTACAATGAGCAGTTCTTC. The full variable domain, rest sourced from reference TRBV5-1 and TRBJ2-1, is KAGVTQTPRYLIKTRGQQVTLSCSPISGHRSVSWYQQTPGQGLQFLFEYFSETQRNKGNFPGRFSGRQFSNSRSEMNVSTLELGDSALYLCASSLLAGGNYNEQFFGPGTRLTVL.

This clone appeared once. This sequence joins TRBV30 and TRBJ2-1; 8 bases map to TRBD1. CDR3 size: 15 residues. The J segment lost 4 bases and the V segment lost 0 bases, leaving 5 bases of the junction unmatched. Germline V gives CDR1 GTSNPN, CDR2 SVGIG (reference sequence). Written as DNA, the CDR3 is TGTGCCTGGAGTGTACCCAGGGGGCTATACAATGAGCAGTTCTTC. Its protein is CAWSVPRGLYNEQFF.

The V call is TRBV7-9, the J call TRBJ1-6, with TRBD1 matching 9 bases. The J segment lost 8 bases and the V segment lost 4 bases, leaving 3 bases of the junction unmatched. Germline V gene data show CDR1 as SEHNR and CDR2 as FQNEAQ (reference sequence). The CDR3 runs to 14 residues. Here the CDR3 DNA reads TGTGCCAGCAGCTCGGGACAGGGCGATTCACCCCTCCACTTT. Amino acids: CASSSGQGDSPLHF.

The V gene is TRBV2, the J gene TRBJ2-7; 11 bases align to TRBD2. V lost 0 bases, J lost 5 bases, and 15 bases stayed unmatched. The CDR3 loop spans 19 amino acids. Germline CDR1 SNHLY, CDR2 FYNNEI. The CDR3 sequence is CASSEAEVSGGAGPNEQYF. In DNA form, the CDR3 reads TGTGCCAGCAGTGAAGCTGAGGTTAGCGGGGGGGCGGGACCAAACGAGCAGTACTTC.

The chain recombines TRBV6-6 with TRBJ2-7; TRBD1 matches 8 bases. Germline loops: CDR1 MNHNY, CDR2 SVGAGI (reference sequence). V shed 5 bases and J 2 bases; nucleotides not matched to a gene: 8. The length of the CDR3 is 15 residues. The chain's CDR3 is CASSPGQGAPYEQYF. In DNA, the CDR3 is TGTGCCAGCAGTCCAGGACAGGGAGCCCCCTACGAGCAGTACTTC.

This chain uses TRBV27 with TRBJ1-1, with a tentative D call TRBD1 (6 bases). Germline V gene sequence: CDR1 MNHEY, CDR2 SMNVEV (reference sequence). Between the trimmed V and J ends, which lost 6 bases and 1 base, there was a span of 9 bases. This CDR3 contains 13 residues. This CDR3 reads CASRLQGNTEAFF. CDR3 in DNA: TGTGCCAGCAGACTACAGGGGAACACTGAAGCTTTCTTT.

J is TRBJ2-7 and V is TRBV7-8; D not certain. This CDR3 has 14 residues. Germline values: CDR1 SGHVS, CDR2 FQNEAQ. The V end lost 5 bases, the J end lost 0 bases, and 11 bases lay between the germline ends. The CDR3, as DNA: TGTGCCAGCAGCCCGCAGACTTCCTCCTACGAGCAGTACTTC. Translated, it gives CASSPQTSSYEQYF.

The chain uses TRBV5-4 and TRBJ2-4; 10 bases line up with TRBD1. CDR3 length: 16 amino acids. Germline V CDR1 and CDR2: SGHNT, YYREEE (reference sequence). Losses at the gene ends were 7 bases for V and 1 base for J; bases not matched to a gene: 8. CDR3 sequence (DNA): TGTGCCAGCCCCCCGACAGGGGGCTTTGCCAAAAACATTCAGTACTTC. Its translation: CASPPTGGFAKNIQYF.

V is TRBV7-9 and J is TRBJ2-1, with TRBD2 matching 12 bases. The length of the CDR3 is 15 residues. The junction had 4 bases not matched to a gene; V was cut back by 5 bases and J by 5 bases. The germline CDR1 and CDR2 sequences are SEHNR and FQNEAQ (reference sequence). The CDR3 sequence: CASSRRLAGDNEQFF. The CDR3 DNA reads as TGTGCCAGCAGCCGCAGACTAGCGGGGGACAATGAGCAGTTCTTC.

The chain carries TRBV5-1 and TRBJ1-2; 7 nucleotides align to TRBD1. Germline V gene data show CDR1 as SGHRS and CDR2 as YFSETQ. Trimming cost V 4 bases and J 10 bases; bases outside gene matches: 7. The CDR3 contains 12 residues. CDR3 sequence reads: CASSTRQGVYTF. The CDR3 nucleotides are TGCGCCAGCAGCACTAGACAGGGTGTCTACACCTTC.

V and J are TRBV28 and TRBJ1-2; TRBD1 agrees at 9 bases. Germline CDR1 is MDHEN and CDR2 is SYDVKM. J gave up 5 bases and V 4 bases, and 11 bases lay outside the gene matches. CDR3 length: 16 amino acids. In DNA form, the CDR3 reads TGTGCCAGCAGTTATCGGACAGGGGCTAAAGGATATGGCTACACCTTC. It translates to CASSYRTGAKGYGYTF.

The chain couples TRBV3-1 (or the pseudogene TRBV3-2) to TRBJ1-6; 8 bases line up with TRBD1. After removal of 5 bases from V and 1 base from J, the junction contained 10 bases not matched to a gene. This CDR3 spans 18 amino acids. Germline CDR1 LGHDT, CDR2 YNNKEL (reference sequence). The chain's CDR3 is CASSTLYRGNSYNSPLHF. The CDR3 DNA reads as TGTGCCAGCAGCACACTATACAGGGGGAATTCCTATAATTCACCCCTCCACTTT.

V gene TRBV6-4 combines with J gene TRBJ1-5; D is unresolved. Trimming pared 2 bases from V and 3 bases from J, leaving 8 bases between. Germline CDR1 and CDR2: MRHNA and SNTAGT. The CDR3 consists of 14 residues. The DNA for the CDR3 is TGTGCCAGCAGTGACAACAGTTTCAATCAGCCCCAGCATTTT. Translated, it gives CASSDNSFNQPQHF.

The rearrangement joins TRBV28 to TRBJ1-2; D is possibly TRBD1 (5 bases). Germline assignment: CDR1 MDHEN and CDR2 SYDVKM. The V end lost 2 bases, the J end lost 6 bases, and 19 bases lay between the germline ends. This CDR3 has 16 amino acids. The chain's CDR3 is CASSLGAGPGLNGYTF. The CDR3 region has the DNA TGTGCCAGCAGTTTAGGTGCAGGGCCAGGCCTTAATGGCTACACCTTC.